This T cell receptor (beta chain) was observed in a study of T-cell reconstitution after alpha-beta-depleted transplantation in children. This clonotype was observed at least ten times. Using unique molecular identifiers, the investigators prepared the TCRbeta library. TCRdb used MiXCR to reprocess the PCR reads, holding one entry per CDR3 protein. The sample lists about 610,000 distinct CDR3 sequences; 8% to 11% were seen once. The source material was PBMCs from the stem cell graft donor, sampled from the stem cell graft. This receptor was taken from a human donor who donated a stem cell graft to a child with acute myeloid leukemia.

CDR3 DNA sequence: TGCAGCGTTGATAGTGGGGAACCCCAGGACAATGAGCAGTTCTTC. Translated, it gives CSVDSGEPQDNEQFF. V gene TRBV29-1 combines with J gene TRBJ2-1; D gene ambiguous. The CDR3 has 15 amino acids. The V gene's germline CDR1 is SQVTM and CDR2 ANQGSEA. Between the trimmed V and J ends, which lost 3 bases and 5 bases, there was a span of 17 bases.